This T cell receptor beta chain was sequenced during a study of cytomegalovirus exposure and HLA in healthy donors. Background on the study: The Caucasian-associated ancestry cluster held 65% to 90% of a few hundred genotyped donors. Study-wide results and caveats: A missense DCLRE1C variant was associated with V- and J-gene trimming of TCR beta chains in a later analysis, and an independent cohort replicated the association. Earlier analysis found most TCR beta V segments productive about 87% or about 30% of the time.

Whereas donors were nominally healthy upon sampling, unrecorded immune exposures were probable. PCR amplification relied on 60 Vbeta primers (plus 13 Jbeta primers). Sequencing was performed with immunoSEQ multiplex PCR; in TCRdb, only in-frame clones are kept and a portion is missing. The sample lists over 100,000 clones, almost 70% occurring once. The V gene lost 0 bases and the J gene lost 3 bases, with 14 bases spanning the gap. This CDR3 is built from 15 residues. The germline V gene has CDR1 SQVTM and CDR2 ANQGSEA. With respect to this clone: Its cognate antigen is unknown.

Material for sequencing was PBMCs. This sequence joins TRBV29-1 and TRBJ1-2; D is uncertain. This clonotype was obtained from a man aged 25-45 years in good health and CMV-seropositive. CDR3 residues: CSVEDSIASYYGYTF. DNA of the CDR3: TGCAGCGTTGAAGATTCTATCGCCTCCTACTATGGCTACACCTTC.